Following are 8 T cell receptor beta chains from one sample sequenced in a study of radiation and T cells in renal cell carcinoma. The time point is: blood 4 weeks post-SBRT, at nephrectomy. Indicated treatment: 15 Gy SBRT to primary tumor, nephrectomy 4 weeks later. Generated by immunoSEQ multiplex PCR, the TCRdb table keeps only in-frame clones and is missing some. Of fewer than 80,000 clones in the sample, 70% to 90% were seen once. The sample was blood, taken from a patient whose treatment included radiotherapy and nephrectomy. The receptors stem from a woman aged 60-70 years with renal cell carcinoma.

V gene TRBV19 combines with J gene TRBJ1-2; D remains ambiguous. This CDR3 has 11 amino acids. Trimming stripped 3 bases from V and 5 bases from J, with 4 bases between. Germline CDR1 reads LNHDA; CDR2 reads SQIVND (reference sequence). CDR3 region: CASSIGYGYTF. The CDR3, as DNA: TGTGCCAGTAGTATCGGTTATGGCTACACCTTC.

This chain uses TRBV7-3 with TRBJ2-2; D remains ambiguous. The germline gives CDR1 SGHTA, CDR2 FQGTGA. CDR3 length equals 15 residues. V gave up 2 bases and J gave up 0 bases, with 7 bases separating them. The DNA for the CDR3 is TGTGCCAGCAGCTTAGGGCAGACGAACACCGGGGAGCTGTTTTTT. It is translated as CASSLGQTNTGELFF.

The V call is TRBV4-2, the J call TRBJ1-2; TRBD1 might be the D (5 bases). Germline V lookup: CDR1 LGHNA, CDR2 YNFKEQ. This CDR3 is 15 amino acids long. Trimming removed 5 bases from V and 0 bases from J, with 13 bases in between. CDR3 protein: CASSFPGISNYGYTF. The CDR3 region has the DNA TGTGCCAGCAGCTTTCCAGGGATCTCTAACTATGGCTACACCTTC.

This clone was observed a handful of times. The genes are TRBV2 and TRBJ2-7; tentative D call: TRBD2 (5 bases). Trimming shortened V by 1 base and J by 5 bases, and 6 bases separated the two germline ends. The CDR3 is 12 amino acids. Germline V lookup: CDR1 SNHLY, CDR2 FYNNEI. This CDR3 is CASSEVGNEQYF. Here the CDR3 DNA reads TGTGCCAGCAGTGAAGTCGGGAACGAGCAGTACTTC.

V and J are TRBV15 and TRBJ2-5, with 7 bases aligning to TRBD1. The V and J ends lost 1 base and 3 bases, in that order; junction bases with no gene match: 2. Germline V gives CDR1 LNHNV, CDR2 YYDKDF (reference sequence). The CDR3 length is 14 residues. The CDR3 bases are TGTGCCACCAGCAGAGCCGGGACAGAAGAGACCCAGTACTTC. It is translated as CATSRAGTEETQYF.

V gene TRBV15 combines with J gene TRBJ1-3; D possibly corresponds to TRBD1 (5 bases). V lost 0 bases, J lost 2 bases, and 14 bases lay in between. Germline CDR1 reads LNHNV; CDR2 reads YYDKDF (reference sequence). The CDR3 is 17 residues long. CDR3 residues: CATSRDLGPVPGNTIYF. The CDR3 DNA reads TGTGCCACCAGCAGAGATCTGGGACCAGTTCCTGGAAACACCATATATTTT.

V gene TRBV28 combines with J gene TRBJ1-5, with D maybe TRBD1 (5 bases). Germline CDR1 is MDHEN and CDR2 is SYDVKM. CDR3 length: 14 residues. V was trimmed by 6 bases and J by 5 bases, leaving 14 bases between them. The CDR3 sequence is CASSAPQGDQPQHF. The DNA of the CDR3 is TGTGCCAGCAGCGCCCCTCAGGGAGATCAGCCCCAGCATTTT. Full variable domain (missing parts from reference TRBV28 and TRBJ1-5): DVKVTQSSRYLVKRTGEKVFLECVQDMDHENMFWYRQDPGLGLRLIYFSYDVKMKEKGDIPEGYSVSREKKERFSLILESASTNQTSMYLCASSAPQGDQPQHFGDGTRLSIL.

The CDR3 sequence: CASMGSATTNTGELFF. CDR3 DNA: TGCGCCAGCATGGGGAGCGCGACAACGAACACCGGGGAGCTGTTTTTT. The rearrangement links TRBV23-1 to TRBJ2-2; the D gene is possibly TRBD2 (5 bases). TRBV23-1 is recorded as an ORF, its role being uncertain. The CDR3 is made up of 16 amino acids. Trimming cost V 7 bases and J 0 bases, with 15 bases left between them.